Detailed here is one TCR beta chain. This clonotype was counted at least ten times. This clone's antigen is unknown. Base qualities are not at hand, and no much larger clone is one base apart. According to the germline V gene, CDR1 reads SGHAT and CDR2 reads FQNNGV. The CDR3 contains 16 residues, cysteine and phenylalanine counted. Of all the DNA, just the CDR3 is kept, 48 bases in frame from base 1. Trimming leaves V shorter by 1 base and J shorter by 2 bases, with the junction holding 8 bases beyond the gene matches. Synovial fluid samples were paired with blood samples taken from the same ankylosing spondylitis patients. These data come from a study of CD8 T cells in ankylosing spondylitis (dated by TCRdb to about 2017). General notes on the study: T cell receptor beta repertoires were profiled in healthy donors and ankylosing spondylitis patients so that disease-linked TCR variants could be found. In total, the full study cohort was made up of some 100 healthy donors and 20 to 25 ankylosing spondylitis patients. Peripheral blood was sampled, and synovial fluid was additionally collected from ankylosing spondylitis patients.

The research as a whole found: Blood from ankylosing spondylitis patients appeared to be characterized by a TCR beta motif composed of several highly homologous amino acid variants. In peripheral blood, the disease-linked clones were found at relatively low frequencies and had a CD8+ phenotype. Some TCR beta motif variants had previously been reported in synovial fluid and blood of reactive arthritis patients, which suggested common disease-initiation mechanisms. According to the report, matched synovial fluid samples from ankylosing spondylitis patients were significantly enriched for the disease-linked clones.

The sample was run on an Illumina HiSeq 2500. TCR beta libraries were prepared by quantitative 5'-RACE with molecular barcodes. The study's own analysis went as follows. A new computational method, built on a probabilistic model of VDJ rearrangement, was used to identify disease-linked TCR variants. Starting from the raw public reads, TCRdb applied fastp trimming at Q25, assembled clones with MiXCR and retained in-frame beta chains. Records with the same CDR3 protein are collapsed into one entry carrying the most frequent genes and DNA. For this entry, the V and J calls and clone size follow TCRdb and not the study's own pipeline. The sample table holds about 140,000 distinct CDR3 sequences, of which roughly 8.4% were seen once. More than 7% of the sample rests with the top ten.

The sequenced material came from synovial fluid, either unsorted or a sorted T cell fraction (not recorded which). The V and J segments used are TRBV11-2 and TRBJ2-7; the central 7 bases match TRBD1. This receptor was obtained from a male donor with ankylosing spondylitis. The nucleotides are TGTGCCAGCAGCTTAGGGCTGAGACAGGGCCCCTACGAGCAGTACTTC. It is translated as CASSLGLRQGPYEQYF.